Listed below are T cell receptor beta chains from one sample, sequenced in a study of cytomegalovirus exposure and HLA in healthy donors. Only in-frame clones appear in the TCRdb table, and some are missing; sequencing was by immunoSEQ multiplex PCR. The data show about 160,000 clones, less than 90% seen once. The sequencing sample was made of PBMCs. The receptors shown here come from a male donor in good health and CMV-seropositive. The CDR3 runs from the conserved cysteine through the conserved F or W. D genes are given only for firm matches. Clone size is stated in some rows and not others, as once, few, many or a class when expanded.

V gene	D gene	J gene	clone size	CDR3 DNA	CDR3 protein
TRBV6-5	-	TRBJ1-2	-	TGTGCCAGCAGTTACTCGGGGGGGCGCGACTATGGCTACACCTTC	CASSYSGGRDYGYTF
TRBV14	-	TRBJ1-1	-	TGTGCCAGCAGCCAACAGGGCGTGGAAGCTTTCTTT	CASSQQGVEAFF
TRBV19	-	TRBJ2-7	-	TGTGCCAGTACTCCCTCTAGGTACGAGCAGTACTTC	CASTPSRYEQYF
TRBV4-2	TRBD1	TRBJ1-2	-	TGTGCCAGCAGCCGGACCGGGACAGGGTTAGGCTACACCTTC	CASSRTGTGLGYTF
TRBV19	TRBD1	TRBJ2-7	-	TGTGCCAGTAGTATTACTGGCGGGACAGGGCCCGAGCAGTACTTC	CASSITGGTGPEQYF
TRBV4-3	TRBD2	TRBJ2-1	-	TGCGCCAGCAGCCAAGATCGGGGGGAGGGCCCCGATGAGCAGTTCTTC	CASSQDRGEGPDEQFF
TRBV11-2	-	TRBJ2-7	few	TGTGCCAGCAGCCTTAAATTCTACGAGCAGTACTTC	CASSLKFYEQYF
TRBV9	-	TRBJ1-2	-	TGTGCCAGCGGGGGAGGGACGTTTGGCTACACCTTC	CASGGGTFGYTF
TRBV7-9	TRBD2	TRBJ2-7	-	TGTGCCAGCAGTTCCCTAGCGGGAGAGGGATACGAGCAGTACTTC	CASSSLAGEGYEQYF
TRBV2	-	TRBJ2-2	-	TGTGCCAGCAGTCGTCACAGGGTCACGAACACCGGGGAGCTGTTTTTT	CASSRHRVTNTGELFF
TRBV5-1	-	TRBJ1-2	-	TGCGCCAGCAGCCAGGCAGGCTATGGCTACACCTTC	CASSQAGYGYTF
TRBV7-3	TRBD1	TRBJ2-3	-	TGTGCCAGCAGCGGGTCCGGGACAGGGGCGCTAGAAAGCACAGATACGCAGTATTTT	CASSGSGTGALESTDTQYF
TRBV28	-	TRBJ1-1	-	TGTGCCAGCAGCACGACAGCTAAATCCATGAACACTGAAGCTTTCTTT	CASSTTAKSMNTEAFF
TRBV6-1	TRBD1	TRBJ1-6	-	TGTGCCAGCAGCCAGGGACAGGCGAATAATTCACCCCTCCACTTT	CASSQGQANNSPLHF
TRBV18	-	TRBJ2-7	-	TGTGCCAGCTCCCCCCGGGGAGCCGACGAGCAGTACTTC	CASSPRGADEQYF
TRBV5-6	-	TRBJ1-1	-	TGTGCCAGCACCCAAGCAGGGCTGGACACTGAAGCTTTCTTT	CASTQAGLDTEAFF
TRBV11-3	-	TRBJ2-2	-	TGTGCCAGCAGCCCCGGGAGAGGGAACACCGGGGAGCTGTTTTTT	CASSPGRGNTGELFF
TRBV4-3	TRBD2	TRBJ2-3	-	TGCGCCAGCAGCCAAGATCGAAATAGCGGGAAGACAGATACGCAGTATTTT	CASSQDRNSGKTDTQYF
TRBV27	TRBD1	TRBJ1-2	-	TGTGCCAGCAGATCTCCCAGGGGGCGTACTTGGGGCTACACCTTC	CASRSPRGRTWGYTF
TRBV15	-	TRBJ1-4	-	TGTGCCACTAGCGACCCCTTCGGGGAAAAACTGTTTTTT	CATSDPFGEKLFF
TRBV10-3	TRBD1	TRBJ2-2	-	TGTGCCATCAGTGACGGGGACAGGGACAGGGAGCTGTTTTTT	CAISDGDRDRELFF
TRBV11-1	-	TRBJ2-5	-	TGTGCCAGCAGCTTCGGGGAGACCCAGTACTTC	CASSFGETQYF
TRBV28	-	TRBJ2-5	-	TGTGCCAGCATCTTTTACGGAGAGCAGTACTTC	CASIFYGEQYF
TRBV2	-	TRBJ2-7	-	TGTGCCGGGAGACTAGTCTCCGAGCAGTACTTC	CAGRLVSEQYF
TRBV7-7	TRBD2	TRBJ2-3	-	TGTGCTAGCAGCCGGACCGGGGGGGCTGGCACAGATACGCAGTATTTT	CASSRTGGAGTDTQYF
TRBV5-6	TRBD1	TRBJ1-1	-	TGTGCCAGCAGCTTGCTACAGGGGGCCACTGAAGCTTTCTTT	CASSLLQGATEAFF
TRBV7-9	-	TRBJ1-2	-	TGTGCCAGCAGCTTAGCAGGCCAGGCAAACTATGGCTACACCTTC	CASSLAGQANYGYTF
TRBV12-5	-	TRBJ2-3	-	TGTGCTAGTGGTTCAGCGATTAGAGATACGCAGTATTTT	CASGSAIRDTQYF
TRBV6-1	TRBD1	TRBJ2-1	-	TGTGCCAGCAATGGGGACAGGGGGCGGGGAAATGAGCAGTTCTTC	CASNGDRGRGNEQFF
TRBV5-4	-	TRBJ2-3	-	TGTGCCAGCAGCTTGGGTAACGGAGCGACGTTTACAGATACGCAGTATTTT	CASSLGNGATFTDTQYF
TRBV6-5	-	TRBJ2-7	-	TGTGCCAGCAGTTACGGGAGTGGCGAGCAGTACTTC	CASSYGSGEQYF
TRBV5-6	-	TRBJ2-1	-	TGTGCCAGCAGCTTCGTGAATAGCGGTTACAATGAGCAGTTCTTC	CASSFVNSGYNEQFF
TRBV7-9	-	TRBJ2-1	few	TGTGCCAGCAGCTTCGTGGAGCGGGTCCTAGCCTACAATGAGCAGTTCTTC	CASSFVERVLAYNEQFF
TRBV7-3	TRBD2	TRBJ2-1	once	TGTGCCAGCAGCTTGGGACTAGCGGGTAATGAGCAGTTCTTC	CASSLGLAGNEQFF
TRBV5-1	-	TRBJ1-5	-	TGCGCCAGCAGCTTGGTCTCCGGGGGCAATCAGCCCCAGCATTTT	CASSLVSGGNQPQHF
TRBV27	TRBD2	TRBJ2-1	-	TGTGCCAGCAGTTTAGCGGGGGCCTACAATGAGCAGTTCTTC	CASSLAGAYNEQFF
TRBV7-2	TRBD2	TRBJ2-7	-	TGTGCCAGCAAGTCAGCGGGAGTATACGAGCAGTACTTC	CASKSAGVYEQYF
TRBV29-1	TRBD1	TRBJ2-5	-	TGCAGCGTTGAAGACAGGGGGCGAGAGACCCAGTACTTC	CSVEDRGRETQYF
TRBV28	-	TRBJ1-1	-	TGTGCCAGCCGGGATCTGAACACTGAAGCTTTCTTT	CASRDLNTEAFF
TRBV6-6	-	TRBJ1-5	-	TGTGCCAGCAGTGAGATGTATAATCAGCCCCAGCATTTT	CASSEMYNQPQHF
TRBV18	-	TRBJ2-7	-	TGTGCCAGCTCACCACCGAAGGGAGCGGCCTACGAGCAGTACTTC	CASSPPKGAAYEQYF
TRBV11-3	-	TRBJ2-1	once	TGTGCCAGCAGCCCGGACGGGAGCTCCTACAATGAGCAGTTCTTC	CASSPDGSSYNEQFF
TRBV15	TRBD1	TRBJ1-3	-	TGTGCCACCAGCAGGACAGGGACCGGAAACACCATATATTTT	CATSRTGTGNTIYF
TRBV10-3	-	TRBJ1-5	-	TGTGCCATCAGTGAGTCGGCTGAGCGGTCCGGCAATCAGCCCCAGCATTTT	CAISESAERSGNQPQHF